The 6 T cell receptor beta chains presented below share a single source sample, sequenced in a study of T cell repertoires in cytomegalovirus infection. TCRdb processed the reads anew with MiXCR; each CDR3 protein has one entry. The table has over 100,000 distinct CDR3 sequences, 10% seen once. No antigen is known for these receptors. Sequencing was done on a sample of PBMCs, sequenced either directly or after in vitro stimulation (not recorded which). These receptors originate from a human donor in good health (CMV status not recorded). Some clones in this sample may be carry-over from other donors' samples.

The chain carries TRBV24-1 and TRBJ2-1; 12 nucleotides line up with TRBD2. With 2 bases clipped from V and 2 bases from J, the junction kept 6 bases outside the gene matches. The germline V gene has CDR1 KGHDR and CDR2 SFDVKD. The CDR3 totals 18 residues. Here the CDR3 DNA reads TGTGCCACCAGTGATTCAACAGGACTAGCGGGACCCTACAATGAGCAGTTCTTC. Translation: CATSDSTGLAGPYNEQFF.

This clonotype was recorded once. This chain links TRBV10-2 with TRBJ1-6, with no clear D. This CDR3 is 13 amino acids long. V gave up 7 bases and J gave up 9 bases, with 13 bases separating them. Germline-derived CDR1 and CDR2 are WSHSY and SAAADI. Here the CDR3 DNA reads TGCGCCAGCAACCTACTATCAAGTTCACCCCTCCACTTT. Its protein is CASNLLSSSPLHF.

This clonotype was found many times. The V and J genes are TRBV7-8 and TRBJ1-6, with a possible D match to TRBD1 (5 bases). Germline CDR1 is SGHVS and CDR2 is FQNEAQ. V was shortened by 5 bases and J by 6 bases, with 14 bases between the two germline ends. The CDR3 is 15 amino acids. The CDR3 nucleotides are TGTGCCAGCAGCCTCCAGGGCGGCCTTAATTCACCCCTCCACTTT. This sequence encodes CASSLQGGLNSPLHF. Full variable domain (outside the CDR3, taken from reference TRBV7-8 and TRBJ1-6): GAGVSQSPRYKVAKRGQDVALRCDPISGHVSLFWYQQALGQGPEFLTYFQNEAQLDKSGLPSDRFFAERPEGSVSTLKIQRTQQEDSAVYLCASSLQGGLNSPLHFGNGTRLTVT.

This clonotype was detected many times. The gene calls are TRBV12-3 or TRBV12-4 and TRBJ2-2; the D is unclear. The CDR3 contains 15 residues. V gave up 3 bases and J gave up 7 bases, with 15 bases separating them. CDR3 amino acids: CASSFWNTAGGELFF. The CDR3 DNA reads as TGTGCCAGCAGTTTTTGGAACACGGCTGGCGGGGAGCTGTTTTTT.

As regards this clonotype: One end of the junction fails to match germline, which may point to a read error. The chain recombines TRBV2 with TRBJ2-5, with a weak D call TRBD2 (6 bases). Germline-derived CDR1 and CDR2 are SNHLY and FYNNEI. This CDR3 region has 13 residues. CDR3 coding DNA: TGCGCCAACCAACGAGGAGGGGAAGAGACCCAGTACTTC. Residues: CANQRGGEETQYF. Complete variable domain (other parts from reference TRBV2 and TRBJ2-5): EPEVTQTPSHQVTQMGQEVILRCVPISNHLYFYWYRQILGQKVEFLVSFYNNEISEKSEIFDDQFSVERPDGSNFTLKIRSTKLEDSAMYFCANQRGGEETQYFGPGTRLLVL.

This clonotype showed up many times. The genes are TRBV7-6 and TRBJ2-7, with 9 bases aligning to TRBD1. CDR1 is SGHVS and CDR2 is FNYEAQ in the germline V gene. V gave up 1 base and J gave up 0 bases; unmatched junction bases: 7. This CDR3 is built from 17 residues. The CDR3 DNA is TGTGCCAGCAGCTTAGGTCCATTGGGACAGGGCTCCTACGAGCAGTACTTC. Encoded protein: CASSLGPLGQGSYEQYF.